The 10 T cell receptor beta chains below come from one sample, sequenced in a study of CD8 T cells in ankylosing spondylitis. These TCRs' antigens remain unknown. Study outcomes and limitations: Made up of about eight highly homologous variants, a TCR beta motif appeared characteristic of ankylosing spondylitis blood.

TCRdb processed the 5' RACE reads anew with MiXCR; each CDR3 protein has one entry. The sample lists more than 400,000 distinct CDR3 sequences, approximately 5% occurring once. The specimen was blood, either unsorted or a sorted T cell fraction (not recorded which). The receptors were sampled from a male donor with ankylosing spondylitis.

This clonotype was observed many times. This sequence joins TRBV6-5 and TRBJ2-5; D call uncertain. V gave up 2 bases and J gave up 3 bases, with 10 bases separating them. Germline V gives CDR1 MNHEY, CDR2 SVGAGI. There are 14 residues in the CDR3. The CDR3 DNA reads as TGTGCCAGCAGTTACGTTGCACTTGAAGAGACCCAGTACTTC. Translating it yields CASSYVALEETQYF.

Many counts were recorded for this clonotype. V and J are TRBV20-1 and TRBJ1-5; the match to TRBD1 covers 8 bases. V was clipped by 7 bases and J by 2 bases; unmatched bases: 4. Germline V gives CDR1 DFQATT, CDR2 SNEGSKA (reference sequence). This CDR3 spans 13 amino acids. Here the CDR3 reads CSVLDRGNQPQHF. Here the CDR3 DNA reads TGCAGTGTCCTGGACAGGGGCAATCAGCCCCAGCATTTT.

This clonotype was counted only a few times. This sequence joins TRBV7-2 and TRBJ2-5, with a tentative D call TRBD2 (5 bases). The V gene's germline CDR1 is SGHTA and CDR2 FQGNSA. Trimming cost V 4 bases and J 2 bases, with 11 bases left between them. The CDR3 contains 14 residues. DNA for the CDR3: TGTGCCAGCAGCTCCTCCTGGACTCAAGAGACCCAGTACTTC. As protein: CASSSSWTQETQYF.

This clonotype was seen many times. The chain couples TRBV12-3 or TRBV12-4 to TRBJ2-7; D gene unclear. The CDR3 has 18 amino acids. The V and J ends lost 2 bases and 4 bases respectively, with 24 bases between them. Here the CDR3 DNA reads TGTGCCAGCAGTTTAAATAAAGCCCGGTCGGGCTACAAGTACGAGCAGTACTTC. Translation gives CASSLNKARSGYKYEQYF.

The chain employs TRBV20-1 and TRBJ1-2; 10 positions match TRBD1. Trimming took 6 bases from V and 6 from J; bases not matched to a gene: 10. This CDR3 is built from 14 residues. CDR1 DFQATT and CDR2 SNEGSKA come from the germline V gene (reference sequence). The CDR3 reads CSALHPGQGNGYTF. Here the CDR3 DNA reads TGCAGTGCCCTACACCCGGGACAGGGGAATGGCTACACCTTC.

This clonotype was recorded many times. The chain has TRBV4-1 and TRBJ2-7; tentative D call: TRBD1 (5 bases). CDR3 length: 14 amino acids. Per germline, CDR1 MGHRA and CDR2 YSYEKL. Trimming took off 4 bases at V and 3 bases at J, with 13 bases between the two ends. The CDR3 spells CASSPVGQGYEQYF. The CDR3 nucleotides read TGCGCCAGCAGCCCCGTAGGGCAGGGCTACGAGCAGTACTTC.

This clonotype has just a few counts. The chain recombines TRBV4-3 with TRBJ2-1, with D hard to call. Trimming stripped 0 bases from V and 0 bases from J, with 15 bases between. In germline, CDR1 is LGHNA, CDR2 YSLEER. The CDR3 totals 18 residues. The CDR3 protein is CASSQEVTCRSSYNEQFF. CDR3 DNA sequence: TGCGCCAGCAGCCAAGAGGTCACGTGCAGGAGCTCCTACAATGAGCAGTTCTTC.

As regards this clonotype: This sequence may be a read error, since a much larger clone differs from it by one base. CDR3 sequence reads: CASRVSGTASYEQYF. In DNA, the CDR3 is TGTGCCAGCAGGGTATCCGGGACAGCCTCCTACGAGCAGTACTTC. This chain links TRBV28 with TRBJ2-7; 7 bases line up with TRBD1. The V segment lost 6 bases and the J segment 0 bases; nucleotides outside the gene matches: 8. The CDR3 has 15 amino acids. Germline CDR1 MDHEN, CDR2 SYDVKM.

This clonotype was detected ten times or more. The chain uses TRBV18 and TRBJ1-1; D unclear. V shed 0 bases and J shed 4 bases, with 12 bases lying between them. CDR1 is KGHSH and CDR2 is LQKENI in the germline V gene. There are 15 residues in the CDR3. As DNA, the CDR3 is TGTGCCAGCTCACCACCGTCAGTGGTAGTCACTGAAGCTTTCTTT. It codes for CASSPPSVVVTEAFF.

This clonotype was counted at least ten times. The genes are TRBV7-8 and TRBJ1-2; TRBD1 matches at 7 bases. V was clipped by 1 base and J by 8 bases; unmatched bases: 7. The CDR3 is made up of 14 amino acids. In germline, CDR1 is SGHVS, CDR2 FQNEAQ. CDR3 nucleotide sequence: TGTGCCAGCAGCTTAGTTGGGACAGAACGCGGCTACACCTTC. This encodes CASSLVGTERGYTF. Full variable domain (remainder filled in from reference TRBV7-8 and TRBJ1-2): GAGVSQSPRYKVAKRGQDVALRCDPISGHVSLFWYQQALGQGPEFLTYFQNEAQLDKSGLPSDRFFAERPEGSVSTLKIQRTQQEDSAVYLCASSLVGTERGYTFGSGTRLTVV.